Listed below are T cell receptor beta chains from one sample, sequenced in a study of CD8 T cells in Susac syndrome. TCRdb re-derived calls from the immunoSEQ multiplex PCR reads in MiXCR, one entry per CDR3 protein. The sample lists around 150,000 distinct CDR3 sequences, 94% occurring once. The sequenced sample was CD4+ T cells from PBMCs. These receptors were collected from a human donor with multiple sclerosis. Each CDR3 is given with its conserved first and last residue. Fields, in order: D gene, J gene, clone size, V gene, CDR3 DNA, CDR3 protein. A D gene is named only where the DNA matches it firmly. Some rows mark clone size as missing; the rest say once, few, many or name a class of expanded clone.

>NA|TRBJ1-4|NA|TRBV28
TGTGCCAGCATCAATGGCGGGGCGGGGGATGAAAAACTGTTTTTT
CASINGGAGDEKLFF
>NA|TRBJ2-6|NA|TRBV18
TGTGCCAGCTCGCCTCTAGCAGTTGGGGCCAACGTCCTGACTTTC
CASSPLAVGANVLTF
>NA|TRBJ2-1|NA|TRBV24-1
TGTGCCACCAGTGCAGCCGGGAGCTCCTACAATGAGCAGTTCTTC
CATSAAGSSYNEQFF
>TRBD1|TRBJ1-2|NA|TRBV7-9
TGTGCCAGCAGCTCGGCCGTTACGACAGGGGTCTATGGCTACACCTTC
CASSSAVTTGVYGYTF
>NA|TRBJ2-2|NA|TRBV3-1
TGTGCCAGCATCCAAGCCCCAAGGGTCGACACCGGGGAGCTGTTTTTT
CASIQAPRVDTGELFF
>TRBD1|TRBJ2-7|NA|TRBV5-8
TGTGCCAGCTTCCTCGTTGGGACAGGATCCTACGAGCAGTACTTC
CASFLVGTGSYEQYF
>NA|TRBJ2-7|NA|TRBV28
TGTGCCAGCGCAAGGGCTGAGCAGTACTTC
CASARAEQYF
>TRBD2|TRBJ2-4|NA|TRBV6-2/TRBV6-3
TGTGCCAGCTCCCGGAGGCTAGCGGGAGGGCCTGGCATTCAGTACTTC
CASSRRLAGGPGIQYF
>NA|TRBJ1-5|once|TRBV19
TGTGCCAGTAGTATAGGAGGCAATCAGCCCCAGCATTTT
CASSIGGNQPQHF
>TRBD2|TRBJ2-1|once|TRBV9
TGTGCCAGCAGCGTATCGGCTAGCGGGTACAATGAGCAGTTCTTC
CASSVSASGYNEQFF
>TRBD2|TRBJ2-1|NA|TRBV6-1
TGTGCCAGCAGAGTAGCGGGAGCAAAAAATGAGCAGTTCTTC
CASRVAGAKNEQFF
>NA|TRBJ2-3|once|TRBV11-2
TGTGCCAGCAGCCGGGTAGGAGGAAGCACAGATACGCAGTATTTT
CASSRVGGSTDTQYF
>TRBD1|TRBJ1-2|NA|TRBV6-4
TGTGCCAGCAAGATTACAGGGGGCGCCGACTATGGCTACACCTTC
CASKITGGADYGYTF
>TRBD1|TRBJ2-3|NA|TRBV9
TGTGCCAGCAGCGTAGAGACTGGGGACAGGGGAGGTACGCAGTATTTT
CASSVETGDRGGTQYF
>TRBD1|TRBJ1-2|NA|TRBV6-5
TGTGCCAGCAGTGACCCCGGGACAGGGGTCTATGGCTACACCTTC
CASSDPGTGVYGYTF
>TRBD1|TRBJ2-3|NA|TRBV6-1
TGTGCCAGCAGTCCCCACCGAACCGGGACAGGGATTTTCACAGATACGCAGTATTTT
CASSPHRTGTGIFTDTQYF